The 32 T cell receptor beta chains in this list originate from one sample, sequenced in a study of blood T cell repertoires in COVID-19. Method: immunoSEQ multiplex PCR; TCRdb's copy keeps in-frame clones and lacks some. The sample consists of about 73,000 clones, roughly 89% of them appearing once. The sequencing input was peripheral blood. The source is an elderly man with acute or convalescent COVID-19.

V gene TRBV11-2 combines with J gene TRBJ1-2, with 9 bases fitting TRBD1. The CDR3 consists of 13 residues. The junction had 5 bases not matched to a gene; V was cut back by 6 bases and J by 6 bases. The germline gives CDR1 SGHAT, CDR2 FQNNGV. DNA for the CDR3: TGTGCCAGCAGAGCCACAGGGGGCGATGGCTACACCTTC. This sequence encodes CASRATGGDGYTF.

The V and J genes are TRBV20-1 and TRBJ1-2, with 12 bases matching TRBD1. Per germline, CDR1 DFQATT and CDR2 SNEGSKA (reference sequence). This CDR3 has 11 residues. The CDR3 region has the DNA TGCAGAGGGACAGGGGGCGGCGGCTACACCTTC. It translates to CRGTGGGGYTF.

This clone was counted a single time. CDR3 DNA: TGTGCCAGCAGCTTCGAAGGACAGGGGGATCAGCCCCAGCATTTT. Protein product: CASSFEGQGDQPQHF. The chain links TRBV7-9 to TRBJ1-5; 10 bases are shared with TRBD1. The V gene end was trimmed by 3 bases and the J gene end by 5 bases; junction bases not matched to a gene: 4. The CDR3 is made up of 15 amino acids. Germline V gives CDR1 SEHNR, CDR2 FQNEAQ (reference sequence).

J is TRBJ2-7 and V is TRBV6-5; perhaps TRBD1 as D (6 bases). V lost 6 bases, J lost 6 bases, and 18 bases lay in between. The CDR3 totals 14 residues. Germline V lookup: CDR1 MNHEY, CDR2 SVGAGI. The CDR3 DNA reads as TGTGCCAGCAGGGGGGCCCCCCCGGTGAGCGAGCAGTACTTC. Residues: CASRGAPPVSEQYF.

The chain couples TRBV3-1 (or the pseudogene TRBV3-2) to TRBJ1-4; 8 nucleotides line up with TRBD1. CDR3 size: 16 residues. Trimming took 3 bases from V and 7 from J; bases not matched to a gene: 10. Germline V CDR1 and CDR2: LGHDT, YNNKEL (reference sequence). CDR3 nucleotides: TGTGCCAGCAGCCAGTTCTTAGACAGGGGCGGTGAAAAACTGTTTTTT. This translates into CASSQFLDRGGEKLFF.

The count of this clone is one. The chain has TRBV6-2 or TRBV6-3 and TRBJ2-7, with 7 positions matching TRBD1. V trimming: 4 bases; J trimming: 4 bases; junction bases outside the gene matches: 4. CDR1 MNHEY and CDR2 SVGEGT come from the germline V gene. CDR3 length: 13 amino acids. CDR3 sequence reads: CASSFGQVYEQYF. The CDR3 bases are TGTGCCAGCAGTTTCGGACAGGTATACGAGCAGTACTTC.

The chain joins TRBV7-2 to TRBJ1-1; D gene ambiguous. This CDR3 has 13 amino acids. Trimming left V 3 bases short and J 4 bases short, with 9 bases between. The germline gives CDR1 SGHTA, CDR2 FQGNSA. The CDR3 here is CASSFTSGTEAFF. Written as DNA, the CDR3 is TGTGCCAGCAGCTTCACGTCGGGCACTGAAGCTTTCTTT.

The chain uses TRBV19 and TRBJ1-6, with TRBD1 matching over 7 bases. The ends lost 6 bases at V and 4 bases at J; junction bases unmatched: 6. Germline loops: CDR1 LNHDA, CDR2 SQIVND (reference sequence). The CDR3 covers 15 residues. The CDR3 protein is CASSRGQAYNSPLHF. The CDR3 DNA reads TGTGCCAGTAGCCGCGGACAGGCTTATAATTCACCCCTCCACTTT.

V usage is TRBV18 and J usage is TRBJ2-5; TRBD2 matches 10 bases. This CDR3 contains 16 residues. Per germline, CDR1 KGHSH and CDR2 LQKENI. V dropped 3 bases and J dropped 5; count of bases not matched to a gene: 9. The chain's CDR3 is CASSPSGTSERETQYF. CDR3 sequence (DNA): TGTGCCAGCTCACCCTCCGGGACTAGCGAACGGGAGACCCAGTACTTC.

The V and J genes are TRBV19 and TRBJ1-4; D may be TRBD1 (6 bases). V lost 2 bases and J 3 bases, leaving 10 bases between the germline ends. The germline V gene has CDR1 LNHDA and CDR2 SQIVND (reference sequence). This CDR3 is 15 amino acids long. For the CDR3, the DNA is TGTGCCAGTAGTATACAGGGGCAGGCTAATGAAAAACTGTTTTTT. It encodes CASSIQGQANEKLFF.

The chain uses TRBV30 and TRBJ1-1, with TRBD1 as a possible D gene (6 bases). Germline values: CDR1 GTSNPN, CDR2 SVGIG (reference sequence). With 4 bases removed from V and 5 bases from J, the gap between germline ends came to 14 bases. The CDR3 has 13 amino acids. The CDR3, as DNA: TGTGCCTGGAACCCCTCAGGGGATACTGAAGCTTTCTTT. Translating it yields CAWNPSGDTEAFF.

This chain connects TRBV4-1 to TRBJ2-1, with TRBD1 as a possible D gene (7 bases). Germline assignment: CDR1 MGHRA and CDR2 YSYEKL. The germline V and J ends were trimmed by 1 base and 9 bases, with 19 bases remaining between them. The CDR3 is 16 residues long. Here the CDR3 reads CASSQAAGGMWGEQFF. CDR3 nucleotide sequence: TGCGCCAGCAGCCAAGCCGCAGGGGGGATGTGGGGTGAGCAGTTCTTC.

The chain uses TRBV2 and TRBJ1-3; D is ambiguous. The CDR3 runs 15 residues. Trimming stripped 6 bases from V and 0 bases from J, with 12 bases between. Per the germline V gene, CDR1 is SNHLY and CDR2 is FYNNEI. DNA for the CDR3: TGTGCCAGCAGCGTACTGAGCGGCTCTGGAAACACCATATATTTT. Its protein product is CASSVLSGSGNTIYF. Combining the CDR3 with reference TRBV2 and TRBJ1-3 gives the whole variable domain EPEVTQTPSHQVTQMGQEVILRCVPISNHLYFYWYRQILGQKVEFLVSFYNNEISEKSEIFDDQFSVERPDGSNFTLKIRSTKLEDSAMYFCASSVLSGSGNTIYFGEGSWLTVV.

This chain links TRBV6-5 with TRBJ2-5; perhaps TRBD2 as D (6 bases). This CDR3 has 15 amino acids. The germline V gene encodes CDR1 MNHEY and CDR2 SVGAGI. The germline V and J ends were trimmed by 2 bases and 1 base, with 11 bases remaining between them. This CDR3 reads CASSYLGLSQETQYF. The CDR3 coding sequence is TGTGCCAGCAGTTACCTTGGACTATCCCAAGAGACCCAGTACTTC.

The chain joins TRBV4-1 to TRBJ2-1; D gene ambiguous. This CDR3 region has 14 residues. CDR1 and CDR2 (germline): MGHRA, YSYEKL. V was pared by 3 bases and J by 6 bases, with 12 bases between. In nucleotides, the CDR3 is TGCGCCAGCAGCCACCTAGTGCCCTCCAATGAGCAGTTCTTC. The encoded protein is CASSHLVPSNEQFF.

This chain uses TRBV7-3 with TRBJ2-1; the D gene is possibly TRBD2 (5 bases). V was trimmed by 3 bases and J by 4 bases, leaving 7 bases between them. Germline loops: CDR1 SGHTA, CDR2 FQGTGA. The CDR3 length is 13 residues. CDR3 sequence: CASSFGGYNEQFF. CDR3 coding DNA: TGTGCCAGCAGCTTCGGCGGGTACAATGAGCAGTTCTTC.

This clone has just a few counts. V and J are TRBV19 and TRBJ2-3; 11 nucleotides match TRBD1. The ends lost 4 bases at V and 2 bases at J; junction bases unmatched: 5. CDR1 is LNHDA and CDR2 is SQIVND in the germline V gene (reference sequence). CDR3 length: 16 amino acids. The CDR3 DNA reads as TGTGCCAGTAGTAGCGGACAGGGGGCTAACACAGATACGCAGTATTTT. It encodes CASSSGQGANTDTQYF.

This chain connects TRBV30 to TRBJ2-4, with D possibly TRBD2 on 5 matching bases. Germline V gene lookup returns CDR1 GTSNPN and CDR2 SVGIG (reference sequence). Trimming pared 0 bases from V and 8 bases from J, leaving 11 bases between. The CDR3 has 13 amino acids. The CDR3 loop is CAWSVSGGDIQYF. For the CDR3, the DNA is TGTGCCTGGAGTGTAAGCGGTGGAGACATTCAGTACTTC.

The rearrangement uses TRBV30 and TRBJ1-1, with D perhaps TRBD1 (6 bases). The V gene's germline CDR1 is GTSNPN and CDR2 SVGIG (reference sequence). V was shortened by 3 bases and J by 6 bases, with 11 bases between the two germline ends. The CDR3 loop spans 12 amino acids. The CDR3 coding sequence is TGTGCCTGGAGCACAGGGCTTTCTGAAGCTTTCTTT. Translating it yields CAWSTGLSEAFF.

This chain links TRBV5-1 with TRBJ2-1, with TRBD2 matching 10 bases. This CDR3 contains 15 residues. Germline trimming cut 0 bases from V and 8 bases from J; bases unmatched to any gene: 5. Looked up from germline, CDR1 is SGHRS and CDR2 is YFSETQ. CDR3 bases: TGCGCCAGCAGCTTGGAGGCTAGCGGGAGTTATGAGCAGTTCTTC. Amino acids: CASSLEASGSYEQFF.

The CDR3, as DNA: TGTGCCAGCAGTTCACCCCCAGCCGGGTCCTATGGCTACACCTTC. Translated: CASSSPPAGSYGYTF. The V call is TRBV28, the J call TRBJ1-2, with D unresolved. CDR3 size: 15 residues. V was clipped by 4 bases and J by 4 bases, with 16 bases between them. Germline V CDR1 and CDR2: MDHEN, SYDVKM.

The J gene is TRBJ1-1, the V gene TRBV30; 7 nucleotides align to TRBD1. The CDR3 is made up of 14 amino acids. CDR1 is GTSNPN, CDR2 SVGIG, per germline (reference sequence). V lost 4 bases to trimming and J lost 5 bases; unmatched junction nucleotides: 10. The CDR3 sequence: CAWTTGLRGTEAFF. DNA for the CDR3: TGTGCCTGGACGACAGGGCTCAGGGGTACTGAAGCTTTCTTT.

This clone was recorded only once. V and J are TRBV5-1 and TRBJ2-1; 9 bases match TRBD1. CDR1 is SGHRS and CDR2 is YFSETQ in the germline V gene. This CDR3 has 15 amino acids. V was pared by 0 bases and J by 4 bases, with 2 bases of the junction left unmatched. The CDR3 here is CASSLVGQGYNEQFF. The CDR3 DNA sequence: TGCGCCAGCAGCTTGGTGGGACAGGGTTACAATGAGCAGTTCTTC.

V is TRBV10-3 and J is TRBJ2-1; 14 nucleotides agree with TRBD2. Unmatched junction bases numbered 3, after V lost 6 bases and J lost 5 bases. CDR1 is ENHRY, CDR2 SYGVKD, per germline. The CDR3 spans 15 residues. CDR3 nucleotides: TGTGCCATCAGACCGACTAGCGGGAGGGACAATGAGCAGTTCTTC. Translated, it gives CAIRPTSGRDNEQFF.

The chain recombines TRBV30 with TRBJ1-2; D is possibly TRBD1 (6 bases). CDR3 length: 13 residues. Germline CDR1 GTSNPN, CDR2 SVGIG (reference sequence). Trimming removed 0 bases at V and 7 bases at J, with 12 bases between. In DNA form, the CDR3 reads TGTGCCTGGAGTGTAGGGGGGGACGGTGGCTACACCTTC. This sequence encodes CAWSVGGDGGYTF.

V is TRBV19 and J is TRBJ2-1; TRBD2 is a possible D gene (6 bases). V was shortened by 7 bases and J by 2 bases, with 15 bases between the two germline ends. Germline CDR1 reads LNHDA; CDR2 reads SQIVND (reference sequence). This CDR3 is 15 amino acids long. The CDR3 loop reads CASKSSGTAYNEQFF. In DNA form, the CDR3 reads TGTGCCAGTAAGAGTAGCGGAACCGCCTACAATGAGCAGTTCTTC.

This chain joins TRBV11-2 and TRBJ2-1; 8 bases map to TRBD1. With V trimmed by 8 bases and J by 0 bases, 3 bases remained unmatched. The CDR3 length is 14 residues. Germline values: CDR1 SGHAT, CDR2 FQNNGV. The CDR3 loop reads CASGQGSSYNEQFF. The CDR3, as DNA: TGTGCCAGCGGACAGGGTAGCTCCTACAATGAGCAGTTCTTC.

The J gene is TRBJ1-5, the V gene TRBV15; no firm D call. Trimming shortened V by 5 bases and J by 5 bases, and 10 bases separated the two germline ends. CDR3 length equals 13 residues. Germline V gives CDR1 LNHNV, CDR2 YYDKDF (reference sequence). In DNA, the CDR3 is TGTGCCACCAGCCCCGGGGAGGATCAGCCCCAGCATTTT. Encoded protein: CATSPGEDQPQHF.

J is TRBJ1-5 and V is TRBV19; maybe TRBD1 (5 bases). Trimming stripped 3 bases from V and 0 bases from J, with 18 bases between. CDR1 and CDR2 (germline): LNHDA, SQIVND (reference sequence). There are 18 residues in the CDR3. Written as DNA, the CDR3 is TGTGCCAGTAGTATGGCGGGGCTCCGGACACGTAGCAATCAGCCCCAGCATTTT. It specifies CASSMAGLRTRSNQPQHF.

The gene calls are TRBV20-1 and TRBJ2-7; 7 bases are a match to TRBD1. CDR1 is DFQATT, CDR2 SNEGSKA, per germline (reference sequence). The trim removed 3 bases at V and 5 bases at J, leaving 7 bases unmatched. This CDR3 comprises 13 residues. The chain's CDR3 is CSASRQGMDEQYF. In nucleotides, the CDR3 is TGCAGTGCTAGTCGACAGGGTATGGACGAGCAGTACTTC.

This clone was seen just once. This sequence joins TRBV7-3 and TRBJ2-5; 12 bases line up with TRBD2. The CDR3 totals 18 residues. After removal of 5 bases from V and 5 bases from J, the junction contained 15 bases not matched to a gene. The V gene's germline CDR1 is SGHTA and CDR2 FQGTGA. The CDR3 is CASSPHSSGRGVVETQYF. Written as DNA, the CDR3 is TGTGCCAGCAGCCCCCATTCTAGCGGGAGGGGGGTAGTGGAGACCCAGTACTTC.

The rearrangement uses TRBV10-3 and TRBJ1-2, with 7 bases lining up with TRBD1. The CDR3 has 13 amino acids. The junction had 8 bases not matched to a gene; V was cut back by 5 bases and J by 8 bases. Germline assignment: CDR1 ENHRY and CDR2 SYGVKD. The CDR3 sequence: CAISSTGEEGYTF. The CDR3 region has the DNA TGTGCCATCAGTTCTACAGGGGAGGAGGGCTACACCTTC.